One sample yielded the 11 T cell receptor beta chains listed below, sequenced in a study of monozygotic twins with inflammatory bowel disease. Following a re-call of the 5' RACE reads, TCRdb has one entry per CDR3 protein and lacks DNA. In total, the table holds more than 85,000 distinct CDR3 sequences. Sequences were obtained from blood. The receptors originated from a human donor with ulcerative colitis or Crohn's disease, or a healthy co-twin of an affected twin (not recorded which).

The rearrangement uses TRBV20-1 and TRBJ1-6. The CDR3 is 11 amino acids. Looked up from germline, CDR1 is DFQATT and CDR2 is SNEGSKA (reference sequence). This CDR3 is CSASSSGPLHF.

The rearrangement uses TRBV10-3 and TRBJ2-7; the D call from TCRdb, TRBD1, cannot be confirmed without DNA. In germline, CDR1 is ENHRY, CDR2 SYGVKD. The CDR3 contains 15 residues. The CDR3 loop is CAISAGGRSSYEQYF.

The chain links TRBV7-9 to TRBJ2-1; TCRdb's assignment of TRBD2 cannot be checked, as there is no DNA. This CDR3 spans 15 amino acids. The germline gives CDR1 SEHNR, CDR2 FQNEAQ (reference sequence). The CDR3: CASSFQRDFGNEQFF. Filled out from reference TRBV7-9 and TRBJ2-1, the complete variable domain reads DTGVSQNPRHKITKRGQNVTFRCDPISEHNRLYWYRQTLGQGPEFLTYFQNEAQLEKSRLLSDRFSAERPKGSFSTLEIQRTEQGDSAMYLCASSFQRDFGNEQFFGPGTRLTVL.

The CDR3 loop reads CASSEAGSSGNTIYF. The chain recombines TRBV2 with TRBJ1-3. Germline V gives CDR1 SNHLY, CDR2 FYNNEI. The length of the CDR3 is 15 residues.

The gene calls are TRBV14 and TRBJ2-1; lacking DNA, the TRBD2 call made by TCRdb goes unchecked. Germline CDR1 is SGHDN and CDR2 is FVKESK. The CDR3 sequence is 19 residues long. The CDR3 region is CASSQESSYLAGIYNEQFF. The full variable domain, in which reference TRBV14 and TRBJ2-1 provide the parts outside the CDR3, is EAGVTQFPSHSVIEKGQTVTLRCDPISGHDNLYWYRRVMGKEIKFLLHFVKESKQDESGMPNNRFLAERTGGTYSTLKVQPAELEDSGVYFCASSQESSYLAGIYNEQFFGPGTRLTVL.

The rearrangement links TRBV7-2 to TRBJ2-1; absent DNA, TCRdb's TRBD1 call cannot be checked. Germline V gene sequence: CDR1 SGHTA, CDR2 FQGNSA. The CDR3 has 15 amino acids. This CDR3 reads CASSLERGRRNEQFF.

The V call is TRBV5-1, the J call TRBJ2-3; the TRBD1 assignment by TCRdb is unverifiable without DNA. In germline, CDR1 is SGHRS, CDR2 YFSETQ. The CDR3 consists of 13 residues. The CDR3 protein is CASNNQGSDTQYF.

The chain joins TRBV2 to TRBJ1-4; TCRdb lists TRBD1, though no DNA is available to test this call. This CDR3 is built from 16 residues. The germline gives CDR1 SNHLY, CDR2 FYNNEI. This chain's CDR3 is CASSLGGSAFWEKLFF.

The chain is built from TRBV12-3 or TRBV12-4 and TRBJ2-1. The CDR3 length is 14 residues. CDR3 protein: CASSLDQLRNEQFF.

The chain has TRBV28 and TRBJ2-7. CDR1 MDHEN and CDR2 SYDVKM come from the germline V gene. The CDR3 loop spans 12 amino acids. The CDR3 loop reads CASSLRHYEQYF. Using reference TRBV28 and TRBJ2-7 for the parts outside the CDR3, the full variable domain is DVKVTQSSRYLVKRTGEKVFLECVQDMDHENMFWYRQDPGLGLRLIYFSYDVKMKEKGDIPEGYSVSREKKERFSLILESASTNQTSMYLCASSLRHYEQYFGPGTRLTVT.

The CDR3 region is CASSPLAKGYNEQFF. The chain links TRBV27 to TRBJ2-1; with no DNA, the TCRdb D assignment of TRBD1 cannot be verified. This CDR3 is built from 15 residues. Germline V gene lookup returns CDR1 MNHEY and CDR2 SMNVEV (reference sequence).